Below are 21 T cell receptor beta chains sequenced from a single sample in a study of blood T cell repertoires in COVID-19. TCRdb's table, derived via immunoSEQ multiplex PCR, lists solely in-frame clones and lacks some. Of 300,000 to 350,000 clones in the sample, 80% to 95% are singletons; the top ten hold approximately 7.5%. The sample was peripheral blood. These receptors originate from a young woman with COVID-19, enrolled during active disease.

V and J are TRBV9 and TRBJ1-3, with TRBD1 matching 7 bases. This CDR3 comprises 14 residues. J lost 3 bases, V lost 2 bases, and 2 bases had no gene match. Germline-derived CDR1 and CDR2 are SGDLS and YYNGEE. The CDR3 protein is CASSVRDSGNTIYF. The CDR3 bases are TGTGCCAGCAGCGTCCGGGACAGTGGAAACACCATATATTTT. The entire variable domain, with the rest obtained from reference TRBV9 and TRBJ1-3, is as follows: DSGVTQTPKHLITATGQRVTLRCSPRSGDLSVYWYQQSLDQGLQFLIQYYNGEERAKGNILERFSAQQFPDLHSELNLSSLELGDSALYFCASSVRDSGNTIYFGEGSWLTVV.

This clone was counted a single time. CDR3 DNA sequence: TGTGCCACCAGTGATTTGGGCAGGGAAGAGACCCAGTACTTC. Translation: CATSDLGREETQYF. This chain uses TRBV24-1 with TRBJ2-5, with a possible D match to TRBD1 (5 bases). The V gene lost 0 bases and the J gene lost 3 bases, with 7 bases spanning the gap. Germline-derived CDR1 and CDR2 are KGHDR and SFDVKD. CDR3 length: 14 amino acids.

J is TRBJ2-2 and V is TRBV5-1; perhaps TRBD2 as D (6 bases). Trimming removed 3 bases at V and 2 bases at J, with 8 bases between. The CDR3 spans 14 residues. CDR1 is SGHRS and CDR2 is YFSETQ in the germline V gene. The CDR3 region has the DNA TGCGCCAGCAGCTCGGGAGAAAACACCGGGGAGCTGTTTTTT. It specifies CASSSGENTGELFF.

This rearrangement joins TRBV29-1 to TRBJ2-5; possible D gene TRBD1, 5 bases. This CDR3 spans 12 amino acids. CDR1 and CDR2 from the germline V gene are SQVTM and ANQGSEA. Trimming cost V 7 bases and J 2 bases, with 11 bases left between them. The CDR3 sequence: CSAQGWQETQYF. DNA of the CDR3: TGCAGCGCGCAGGGTTGGCAAGAGACCCAGTACTTC.

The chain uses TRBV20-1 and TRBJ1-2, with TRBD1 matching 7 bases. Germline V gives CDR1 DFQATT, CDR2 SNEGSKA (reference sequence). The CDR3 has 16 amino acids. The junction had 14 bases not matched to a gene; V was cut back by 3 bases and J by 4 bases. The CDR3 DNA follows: TGCAGTGCTAGTAAACCCGGGGGACAGAGGTTCTATGGCTACACCTTC. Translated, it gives CSASKPGGQRFYGYTF.

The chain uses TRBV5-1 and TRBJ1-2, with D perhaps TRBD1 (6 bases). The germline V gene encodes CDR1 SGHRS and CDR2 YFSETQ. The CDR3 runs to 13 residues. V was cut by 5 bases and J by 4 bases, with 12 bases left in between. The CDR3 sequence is CASRAGTSYGYTF. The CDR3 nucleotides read TGCGCCAGCAGAGCCGGGACATCCTATGGCTACACCTTC. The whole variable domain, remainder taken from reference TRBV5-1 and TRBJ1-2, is KAGVTQTPRYLIKTRGQQVTLSCSPISGHRSVSWYQQTPGQGLQFLFEYFSETQRNKGNFPGRFSGRQFSNSRSEMNVSTLELGDSALYLCASRAGTSYGYTFGSGTRLTVV.

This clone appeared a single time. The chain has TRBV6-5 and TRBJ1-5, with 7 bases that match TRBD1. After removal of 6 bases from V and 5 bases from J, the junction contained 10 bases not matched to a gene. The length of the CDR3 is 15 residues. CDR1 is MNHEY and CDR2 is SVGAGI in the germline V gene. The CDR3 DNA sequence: TGTGCCAGCAGCTTGACGGGGGACAGATATCAGCCCCAGCATTTT. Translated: CASSLTGDRYQPQHF.

This CDR3 reads CASSSRGLAYNEQFF. The DNA of the CDR3 is TGTGCCAGCAGCTCCCGGGGACTAGCGTACAATGAGCAGTTCTTC. The chain carries TRBV7-3 and TRBJ2-1, with 10 bases matching TRBD2. V lost 4 bases and J lost 4; bases outside the gene matches: 4. The CDR3 totals 15 residues. Germline values: CDR1 SGHTA, CDR2 FQGTGA.

CDR3 in DNA: TGTGCCAGCAGCCACGGGACGGGGGGACAAGAGACCCAGTACTTC. This gives the protein CASSHGTGGQETQYF. The chain links TRBV16 to TRBJ2-5; 7 nucleotides line up with TRBD2. This CDR3 has 15 amino acids. Unmatched junction bases numbered 6, after V lost 3 bases and J lost 2 bases. Germline V gene sequence: CDR1 KGHSY, CDR2 FQNENV.

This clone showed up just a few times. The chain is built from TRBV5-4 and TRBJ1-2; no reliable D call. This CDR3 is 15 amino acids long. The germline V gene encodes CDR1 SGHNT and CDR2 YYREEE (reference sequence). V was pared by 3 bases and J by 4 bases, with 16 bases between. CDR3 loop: CASSSKLNGIYGYTF. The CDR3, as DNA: TGTGCCAGCAGCTCCAAATTGAACGGGATCTATGGCTACACCTTC. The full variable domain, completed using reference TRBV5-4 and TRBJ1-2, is ETGVTQSPTHLIKTRGQQVTLRCSSQSGHNTVSWYQQALGQGPQFIFQYYREEENGRGNFPPRFSGLQFPNYSSELNVNALELDDSALYLCASSSKLNGIYGYTFGSGTRLTVV.

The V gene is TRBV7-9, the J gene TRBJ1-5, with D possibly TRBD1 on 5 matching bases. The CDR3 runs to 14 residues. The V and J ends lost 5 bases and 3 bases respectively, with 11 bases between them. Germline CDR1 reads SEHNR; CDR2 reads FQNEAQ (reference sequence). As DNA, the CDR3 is TGTGCCAGCAGCCCAGACAGTAACAATCAGCCCCAGCATTTT. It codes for CASSPDSNNQPQHF. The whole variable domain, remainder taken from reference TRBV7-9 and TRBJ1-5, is DTGVSQNPRHKITKRGQNVTFRCDPISEHNRLYWYRQTLGQGPEFLTYFQNEAQLEKSRLLSDRFSAERPKGSFSTLEIQRTEQGDSAMYLCASSPDSNNQPQHFGDGTRLSIL.

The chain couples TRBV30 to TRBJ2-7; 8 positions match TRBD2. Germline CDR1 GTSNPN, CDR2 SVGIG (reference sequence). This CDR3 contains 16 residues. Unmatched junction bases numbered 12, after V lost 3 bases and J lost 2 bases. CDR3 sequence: CAWSPTAGAEAYEQYF. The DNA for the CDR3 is TGTGCCTGGAGCCCGACAGCGGGAGCAGAGGCCTACGAGCAGTACTTC.

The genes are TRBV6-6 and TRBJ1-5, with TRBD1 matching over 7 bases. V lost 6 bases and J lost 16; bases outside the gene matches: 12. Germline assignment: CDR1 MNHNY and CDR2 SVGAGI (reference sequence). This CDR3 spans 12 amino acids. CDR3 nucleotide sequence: TGTGCCAGCAGCGACAGGGCCCCCCGTAAACATTTT. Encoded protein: CASSDRAPRKHF.

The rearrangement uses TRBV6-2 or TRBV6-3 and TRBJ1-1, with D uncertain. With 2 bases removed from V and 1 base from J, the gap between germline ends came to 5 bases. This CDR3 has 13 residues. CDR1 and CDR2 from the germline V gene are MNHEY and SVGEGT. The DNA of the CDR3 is TGTGCCAGCAGTTACCTCAGGAACACTGAAGCTTTCTTT. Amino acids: CASSYLRNTEAFF.

CDR3 region: CASSRPQLDSNQPQHF. The CDR3 coding sequence is TGTGCCAGCAGCCGCCCCCAACTTGATAGCAATCAGCCCCAGCATTTT. The chain combines TRBV7-3 with TRBJ1-5; D is unclear. Germline values: CDR1 SGHTA, CDR2 FQGTGA. V lost 5 bases and J lost 0, with 14 bases in between. This CDR3 is 16 amino acids long.

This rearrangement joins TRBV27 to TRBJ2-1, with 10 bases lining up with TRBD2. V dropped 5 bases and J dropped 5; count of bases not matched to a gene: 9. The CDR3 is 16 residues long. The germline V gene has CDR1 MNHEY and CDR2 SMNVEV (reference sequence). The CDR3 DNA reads TGTGCCAGCAGTCTCCTTGGACTAGCGGAAGACAATGAGCAGTTCTTC. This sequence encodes CASSLLGLAEDNEQFF.

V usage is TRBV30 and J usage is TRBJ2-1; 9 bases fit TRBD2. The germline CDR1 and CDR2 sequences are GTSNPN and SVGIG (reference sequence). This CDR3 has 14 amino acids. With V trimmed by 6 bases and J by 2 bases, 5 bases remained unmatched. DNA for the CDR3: TGTGCCTGTTCCCCTAGCGGGACCTACAATGAGCAGTTCTTC. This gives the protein CACSPSGTYNEQFF.

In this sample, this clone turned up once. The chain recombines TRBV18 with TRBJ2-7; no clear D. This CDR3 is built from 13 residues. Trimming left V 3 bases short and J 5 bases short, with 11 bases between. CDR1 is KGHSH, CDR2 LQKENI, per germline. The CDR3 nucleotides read TGTGCCAGCTCACCTCAACACATTAACGAGCAGTACTTC. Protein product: CASSPQHINEQYF. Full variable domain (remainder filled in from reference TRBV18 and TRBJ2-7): NAGVMQNPRHLVRRRGQEARLRCSPMKGHSHVYWYRQLPEEGLKFMVYLQKENIIDESGMPKERFSAEFPKEGPSILRIQQVVRGDSAAYFCASSPQHINEQYFGPGTRLTVT.

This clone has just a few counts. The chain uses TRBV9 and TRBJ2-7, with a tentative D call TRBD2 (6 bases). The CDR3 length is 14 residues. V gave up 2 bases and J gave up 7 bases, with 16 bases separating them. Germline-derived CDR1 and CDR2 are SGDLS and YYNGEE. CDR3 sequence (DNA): TGTGCCAGCAGCGTGGCCCCCTCAGGAGGGGAGCAGTACTTC. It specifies CASSVAPSGGEQYF.

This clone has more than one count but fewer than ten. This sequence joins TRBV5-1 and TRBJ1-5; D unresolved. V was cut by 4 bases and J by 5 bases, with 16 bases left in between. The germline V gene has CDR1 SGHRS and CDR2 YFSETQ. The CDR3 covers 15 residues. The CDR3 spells CASSIGLRGDQPQHF. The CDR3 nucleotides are TGCGCCAGCAGCATAGGACTCCGAGGCGATCAGCCCCAGCATTTT.

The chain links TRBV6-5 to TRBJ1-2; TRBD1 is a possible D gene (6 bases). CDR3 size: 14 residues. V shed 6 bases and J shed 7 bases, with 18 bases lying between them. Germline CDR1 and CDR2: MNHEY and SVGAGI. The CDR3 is CASSRTGTQPGYTF. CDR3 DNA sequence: TGTGCCAGCAGCAGAACCGGGACACAGCCTGGCTACACCTTC.